This T cell receptor (beta chain) was recovered during a study of blood T cell repertoires in COVID-19. Background on the study: From T cells, B-cell-depleted T cells, or PBMCs came the material, which was cDNA or gDNA.

CDR1 KGHSH and CDR2 LQKENI come from the germline V gene. CDR3 length: 20 residues. V was pared by 3 bases and J by 0 bases, with 21 bases between. This clone was detected a few times. Original data processing: Reference gene primer amplification yielded estimated nucleated cell counts. Method: immunoSEQ multiplex PCR; TCRdb's copy keeps in-frame clones and lacks some. V, J and clone size were drawn from that table, and D and trimming were deduced from the DNA. The sample holds 150,000 to 200,000 clones, about four fifths seen once. The sequence was obtained from a man aged 55 to 70 with acute or convalescent COVID-19. The specimen was peripheral blood. V gene TRBV18 combines with J gene TRBJ2-6; no firm D call. For the CDR3, the DNA is TGTGCCAGCTCACCGCTGCCCGTCCGGGTCACTACCTCTGGGGCCAACGTCCTGACTTTC. Amino acids: CASSPLPVRVTTSGANVLTF.